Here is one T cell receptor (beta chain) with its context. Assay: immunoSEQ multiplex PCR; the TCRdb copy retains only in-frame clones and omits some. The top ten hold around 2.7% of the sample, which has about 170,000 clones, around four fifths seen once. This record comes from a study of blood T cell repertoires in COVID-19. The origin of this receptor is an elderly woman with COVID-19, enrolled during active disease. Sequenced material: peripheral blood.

The CDR3 loop reads CASSSTRPGLDTQYF. The CDR3 nucleotides read TGTGCCAGCAGTTCCACGAGGCCCGGTCTAGATACGCAGTATTTT. The V call is TRBV6-6, the J call TRBJ2-3; the D is unclear. The CDR3 runs 15 residues. V shed 4 bases and J shed 5 bases, with 16 bases lying between them. The germline CDR1 and CDR2 sequences are MNHNY and SVGAGI (reference sequence).